These T cell receptor beta chains were read from a single sample in a study of blood T cell repertoires in COVID-19. The protocol was immunoSEQ multiplex PCR, while the TCRdb copy is restricted to in-frame clones and leaves out a portion. The sample holds about 200,000 clones, approximately 79% seen once. The sequencing input was PBMCs or T cells enriched from blood (not recorded which). The receptors were gathered from a woman in her sixties or seventies with acute COVID-19. CDR3s include the opening cysteine and the closing phenylalanine or tryptophan. The D gene is left open where the match is weak. A clone size is listed for some rows: how often the clone was seen (once, few, many), or a class if it is expanded.

size	length	J	D	V	DNA	CDR3
NA	15	TRBJ1-5	NA	TRBV7-9	TGTGCCAGCAGCCCCGGGGGGTATAGCAATCAGCCCCAGCATTTT	CASSPGGYSNQPQHF
NA	12	TRBJ2-7	TRBD1	TRBV27	TGTGCCAGTTCGGGACAGGGACGCGAGCAGTACTTC	CASSGQGREQYF
NA	17	TRBJ2-2	TRBD1	TRBV13	TGTGCCAGCAGCTTGAGTGACAGGGGCGCGGACACCGGGGAGCTGTTTTTT	CASSLSDRGADTGELFF
NA	13	TRBJ2-1	TRBD2	TRBV6-2/TRBV6-3	TGTGCCAGCAGTGTTAGCGGGAGGTATGAGCAGTTCTTC	CASSVSGRYEQFF
NA	16	TRBJ1-5	NA	TRBV18	TGTGCCAGCTCAACCACGGCCTTAGGGGGCAATCAGCCCCAGCATTTT	CASSTTALGGNQPQHF
NA	18	TRBJ2-1	TRBD2	TRBV7-2	TGTGCCAGCAGCCCCCCCCGCCTAGCGGGAGGGCGGGACAATGAGCAGTTCTTC	CASSPPRLAGGRDNEQFF
NA	14	TRBJ1-1	TRBD1	TRBV11-2	TGTGCCAGCAGCGCCAACAGGGGGAAAGGTGAAGCTTTCTTT	CASSANRGKGEAFF
NA	16	TRBJ1-2	TRBD1	TRBV24-1	TGTGCCACCAGTGACAATGGACAGGGGACTAACTATGGCTACACCTTC	CATSDNGQGTNYGYTF
NA	17	TRBJ2-3	TRBD1	TRBV28	TGTGCCAGCAGCCGTCCCGGGACAGGGGGAAACACAGATACGCAGTATTTT	CASSRPGTGGNTDTQYF
NA	15	TRBJ1-6	TRBD1	TRBV3-1/TRBV3-2	TGTGCCAGCAGCCAATATACAGGGGATCGGTCACCCCTCCACTTT	CASSQYTGDRSPLHF
NA	16	TRBJ1-3	TRBD1	TRBV3-1/TRBV3-2	TGTGCCAGCAGCCAGCCCAGACAGGGCTCTGGAAACACCATATATTTT	CASSQPRQGSGNTIYF
NA	14	TRBJ2-7	TRBD2	TRBV5-5	TGTGCCAGCCGTCCCTCGCGGGAGAGCTACGAGCAGTACTTC	CASRPSRESYEQYF
once	11	TRBJ1-2	TRBD1	TRBV20-1	TGCAGTGCCAGGACAGGGTACGACTACACCTTC	CSARTGYDYTF
NA	12	TRBJ1-1	NA	TRBV3-1/TRBV3-2	TGTGCCAGCAGCCCCAGTTCCCCTGAAGCTTTCTTT	CASSPSSPEAFF
NA	15	TRBJ1-5	TRBD1	TRBV7-2	TGTGCCAGCAGCTTCCAACAGGGGACCGGACAGCCCCAGCATTTT	CASSFQQGTGQPQHF
NA	15	TRBJ1-5	NA	TRBV28	TGTGCCAGCAGTTCCCCCCCATATGACAGCCAGCCCCAGCATTTT	CASSSPPYDSQPQHF
NA	14	TRBJ1-4	NA	TRBV10-1	TGCGCCAGCAGTGACGGCGGGGAAAGAGAAAAACTGTTTTTT	CASSDGGEREKLFF
NA	12	TRBJ2-7	NA	TRBV12-3/TRBV12-4	TGTGCCAGCAGTGCAAACCCTCCTCGGTGGTACTTC	CASSANPPRWYF
NA	13	TRBJ1-2	NA	TRBV6-5	TGTGCCAGCAGTACCCCCGGGTCGTCCGGCTACACCTTC	CASSTPGSSGYTF
NA	17	TRBJ1-5	TRBD1	TRBV5-6	TGTGCCAGCAGCTTGTTCGGGACAGGGGGCGAGAGTCAGCCCCAGCATTTT	CASSLFGTGGESQPQHF
NA	14	TRBJ1-1	NA	TRBV30	TGTGCCTGGAGTGTCCCAGGGAAGGGCACTGAAGCTTTCTTT	CAWSVPGKGTEAFF
NA	17	TRBJ2-1	TRBD2	TRBV6-1	TGTGCCAGCAGTGTTTTCGGACTAGCGGGCTCCTACAATGAGCAGTTCTTC	CASSVFGLAGSYNEQFF
NA	12	TRBJ1-2	NA	TRBV7-2	TGTGCCAGCAGCTTAGATGGGCATGGCTACACCTTC	CASSLDGHGYTF
NA	12	TRBJ1-2	NA	TRBV30	TGTGCCTGGAGCCTCTCGACGGGTGGCTACACCTTC	CAWSLSTGGYTF
NA	13	TRBJ1-2	NA	TRBV3-1/TRBV3-2	TGTGCCAGCAGCCAAGAGGGGGGGTATGGCTACACCTTC	CASSQEGGYGYTF
NA	13	TRBJ2-7	NA	TRBV7-9	TGTGCCAGCCGGGCGGGTCAGTCCTACGAGCAGTACTTC	CASRAGQSYEQYF
few	16	TRBJ2-3	TRBD2	TRBV10-1	TGCGCCAGCAGTGGGCTTAGCGGGGGGGACACAGATACGCAGTATTTT	CASSGLSGGDTDTQYF
NA	14	TRBJ1-2	NA	TRBV6-1	TGTGCCAGCAGTGAAGCCGGCAGGGTCTATGGCTACACCTTC	CASSEAGRVYGYTF
NA	15	TRBJ1-5	TRBD1	TRBV7-8	TGTGCCAGCAGCCCGATCGGACAGGGAAATCAGCCCCAGCATTTT	CASSPIGQGNQPQHF
NA	15	TRBJ2-7	TRBD1	TRBV28	TGTGCCAGCATTGGAGGGACAGGGAATTTTTTGGAGCAGTACTTC	CASIGGTGNFLEQYF
NA	13	TRBJ2-1	NA	TRBV29-1	TGCAGCGTGCGGGGAGAAATCGGCAATGAGCAGTTCTTC	CSVRGEIGNEQFF
many	16	TRBJ2-3	NA	TRBV7-9	TGTGCCAGCAGCCCCGTTGGGGGCCGCTCCCTCGGTACGCAGTATTTT	CASSPVGGRSLGTQYF
NA	15	TRBJ2-5	NA	TRBV3-1/TRBV3-2	TGTGCCAGCAGAGCCCGGGACAACCTCGGGGAGACCCAGTACTTC	CASRARDNLGETQYF
few	14	TRBJ1-1	NA	TRBV28	TGTGCCAGCAGACCGGGGGGTTTAAACACTGAAGCTTTCTTT	CASRPGGLNTEAFF
NA	15	TRBJ1-1	TRBD1	TRBV28	TGTGCCAGCAGCCTAAGGGGGCTAAGATTGACTGAAGCTTTCTTT	CASSLRGLRLTEAFF
NA	14	TRBJ2-7	TRBD1	TRBV5-1	TGCGCCAGCAGCTCGCAAGGACAGGATCACGAGCAGTACTTC	CASSSQGQDHEQYF
NA	12	TRBJ2-3	NA	TRBV10-3	TGTGCCATCAGGGACACCATGGATACGCAGTATTTT	CAIRDTMDTQYF
NA	13	TRBJ1-3	NA	TRBV4-1	TGCGCCAGCAGCCAAGAAGAGCGCTACACCATATATTTT	CASSQEERYTIYF
NA	13	TRBJ1-2	NA	TRBV6-5	TGTGCCAGCAGTTACGGGCAGGGAGGAGGCTACACCTTC	CASSYGQGGGYTF
NA	14	TRBJ2-5	TRBD1	TRBV27	TGTGCCAGCAGTCCCCGGGGACAGCAAGAGACCCAGTACTTC	CASSPRGQQETQYF
NA	15	TRBJ2-2	NA	TRBV5-6	TGTGCCAGCAGCACCCCCAGTTACAGCACCGGGGAGCTGTTTTTT	CASSTPSYSTGELFF
NA	15	TRBJ1-2	NA	TRBV18	TGTGCCAGCTCACTGACCGGGGTAATCGGCTATGGCTACACCTTC	CASSLTGVIGYGYTF
NA	12	TRBJ1-2	NA	TRBV30	TGTGCCTGGAATGCAGCTAACTATGGCTACACCTTC	CAWNAANYGYTF
NA	14	TRBJ2-2	NA	TRBV7-2	TGTGCCATCGCGGGGACCTCGAACACCGGGGAGCTGTTTTTT	CAIAGTSNTGELFF
few	19	TRBJ1-5	TRBD1	TRBV11-3	TGTGCCAGCAGCTTAGTGGCCAGGGGGCTTAGTATGAGCAATCAGCCCCAGCATTTT	CASSLVARGLSMSNQPQHF
NA	14	TRBJ1-4	NA	TRBV24-1	TGTGCCACCAGCGACAGATCAACTAATGAAAAACTGTTTTTT	CATSDRSTNEKLFF
NA	15	TRBJ1-2	NA	TRBV11-2	TGTGCCAGCAGCTTAGGCGGCACAGGGAACTATGGCTACACCTTC	CASSLGGTGNYGYTF
NA	15	TRBJ2-7	TRBD2	TRBV6-1	TGTGCCAGCAGTGAAGCGAACGGGAGGGACTACGAGCAGTACTTC	CASSEANGRDYEQYF
NA	11	TRBJ2-5	NA	TRBV5-1	TGCGCCAGCACCTCGGGGGAGACCCAGTACTTC	CASTSGETQYF
NA	16	TRBJ2-2	NA	TRBV24-1	TGTGCCACCAGTGACCCCGGTAGGGGGAACACCGGGGAGCTGTTTTTT	CATSDPGRGNTGELFF
NA	14	TRBJ1-1	NA	TRBV7-9	TGTGCCAGCAGCTTAGCGCTGGAGTCCACTGAAGCTTTCTTT	CASSLALESTEAFF
few	17	TRBJ2-1	TRBD2	TRBV11-2	TGTGCCAGCACGATCGCCCAACGAGCGGGAGGTATGAATGAGCAGTTCTTC	CASTIAQRAGGMNEQFF
NA	16	TRBJ2-5	NA	TRBV4-1	TGCGCCAGCAGCCAAGATCGAGGGGGGAGGGGAGAGACCCAGTACTTC	CASSQDRGGRGETQYF
once	16	TRBJ2-4	NA	TRBV14	TGTGCCAGCAGCCACGCGGAAACCCTAGCCAAAAACATTCAGTACTTC	CASSHAETLAKNIQYF
NA	16	TRBJ1-1	TRBD1	TRBV7-2	TGTGCCAGCAGCTCCCGAGGGACAGGGAGAGGGACTGAAGCTTTCTTT	CASSSRGTGRGTEAFF
NA	15	TRBJ1-3	TRBD1	TRBV7-2	TGTGCCAGCAGCTTGGGACAGGGCTCTGGAAACACCATATATTTT	CASSLGQGSGNTIYF
NA	13	TRBJ2-7	NA	TRBV6-5	TGTGCCAGCAGTCCTAGGAGCTCCTACGAGCAGTACTTC	CASSPRSSYEQYF